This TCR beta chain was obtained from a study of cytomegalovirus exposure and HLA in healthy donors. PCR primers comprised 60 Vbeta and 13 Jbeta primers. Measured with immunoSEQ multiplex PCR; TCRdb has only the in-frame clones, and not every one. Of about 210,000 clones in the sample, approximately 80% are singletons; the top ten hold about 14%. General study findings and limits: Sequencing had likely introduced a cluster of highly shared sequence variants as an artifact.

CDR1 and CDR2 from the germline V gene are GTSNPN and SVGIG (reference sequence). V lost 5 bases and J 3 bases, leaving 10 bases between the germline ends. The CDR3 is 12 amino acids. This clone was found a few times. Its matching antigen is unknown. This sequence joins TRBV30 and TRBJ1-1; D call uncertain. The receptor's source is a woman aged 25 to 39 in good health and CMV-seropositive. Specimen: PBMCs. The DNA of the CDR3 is TGTGCCTGGGGAGGTGAGGACACTGAAGCTTTCTTT. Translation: CAWGGEDTEAFF.